The 24 T cell receptor beta chains in this list originate from one sample, sequenced in a study of shared clonotypes between healthy human individuals (TCRdb year 2020). Preparation of the library involved the immunoSEQ multiplex PCR assay. What TCRdb holds here is the immuneACCESS table cut down to in-frame rearrangements. Part of the clones is not present; checked against another copy, under half of the missing clones reflect an unresolved V gene, and the others are unexplained. Present in this sample are about 470,000 clones, about 76% of which were seen just once. About 12% of the sample is in the top ten clones. Sequenced material: PBMCs. All receptors derive from a woman in her thirties or forties in good health. Some clones in this sample may be carry-over from other donors' samples.

The rearrangement uses TRBV5-8 and TRBJ2-2; 13 bases align to TRBD2. Germline CDR1 is SGHTS and CDR2 is YDEGEE. The junction had 8 bases not matched to a gene; V was cut back by 1 base and J by 8 bases. The length of the CDR3 is 17 residues. DNA of the CDR3: TGTGCCAGCAGCTTGATCCGGACTAGCGGGAGTAGGGGGGAGCTGTTTTTT. Encoded protein: CASSLIRTSGSRGELFF.

V and J are TRBV2 and TRBJ2-2, with D possibly TRBD2 on 5 matching bases. The germline V gene has CDR1 SNHLY and CDR2 FYNNEI. Trimming took off 6 bases at V and 0 bases at J, with 8 bases between the two ends. The CDR3 consists of 14 residues. The CDR3 sequence: CASRRAANTGELFF. The CDR3 nucleotides are TGTGCCAGCAGGCGGGCAGCGAACACCGGGGAGCTGTTTTTT.

This rearrangement joins TRBV6-5 to TRBJ1-1, with a tentative D call TRBD1 (6 bases). CDR3 length: 15 residues. Germline lookup yields CDR1 MNHEY and CDR2 SVGAGI. Trimming shortened V by 2 bases and J by 4 bases, and 14 bases separated the two germline ends. DNA for the CDR3: TGTGCCAGCAGTTACCCGTTGAGGGGGGGCACTGAAGCTTTCTTT. Translated: CASSYPLRGGTEAFF.

The V call is TRBV7-9, the J call TRBJ2-7, with TRBD2 as a possible D gene (5 bases). Trimming removed 5 bases at V and 6 bases at J, with 14 bases between. The length of the CDR3 is 13 residues. Looked up from germline, CDR1 is SEHNR and CDR2 is FQNEAQ (reference sequence). The CDR3 here is CASSTQLDGEQYF. The CDR3 bases are TGTGCCAGCAGCACGCAACTAGACGGCGAGCAGTACTTC.

In this sample, this clone turned up once. This rearrangement joins TRBV9 to TRBJ2-3; D is perhaps TRBD1 (5 bases). Trimming removed 0 bases from V and 2 bases from J, with 10 bases in between. This CDR3 comprises 15 residues. Germline CDR1 reads SGDLS; CDR2 reads YYNGEE. CDR3 nucleotide sequence: TGTGCCAGCAGCGTAGATCAGGGATTCACAGATACGCAGTATTTT. Translating it yields CASSVDQGFTDTQYF.

The chain employs TRBV1 and TRBJ2-7; TRBD1, as called in the table, went unchecked against the DNA. TRBV1 is a pseudogene locus. This CDR3 region has 15 residues. The CDR3 DNA is TGCACCAGCACCCCCGACAGGGTTGGGTCCTACGAGCAGTACTTC. It specifies CTSTPDRVGSYEQYF.

This sequence joins TRBV7-9 and TRBJ2-5, with D hard to call. Trimming removed 5 bases from V and 1 base from J, with 8 bases in between. Germline CDR1 is SEHNR and CDR2 is FQNEAQ (reference sequence). This CDR3 comprises 13 residues. This CDR3 reads CASSLRPQETQYF. The CDR3 DNA reads TGTGCCAGCAGCCTCCGGCCCCAAGAGACCCAGTACTTC.

The CDR3 bases are TGTGCCAGCAGTTTATCGGTAAGGGAGAGGCAAGAGACCCAGTACTTC. Translating gives CASSLSVRERQETQYF. The chain combines TRBV27 with TRBJ2-5, with D maybe TRBD2 (5 bases). The CDR3 covers 16 residues. V lost 0 bases, J lost 2 bases, and 13 bases lay in between. From germline, CDR1 is MNHEY and CDR2 SMNVEV (reference sequence).

The CDR3 nucleotides are TGTGCCAGCAGCTTGCCTAACACCTACGAGCAGTACTTC. Amino acids: CASSLPNTYEQYF. The chain carries TRBV5-5 and TRBJ2-7; D unclear. Germline CDR1 SGHKS, CDR2 YYEKEE (reference sequence). CDR3 length equals 13 residues. Between the trimmed V and J ends, which lost 1 base and 2 bases, there was a span of 7 bases.

This chain connects TRBV9 to TRBJ2-7, with D perhaps TRBD1 (6 bases). Germline V gene sequence: CDR1 SGDLS, CDR2 YYNGEE. Trimming left V 0 bases short and J 4 bases short, with 20 bases between. The CDR3 extends over 17 amino acids. Written as DNA, the CDR3 is TGTGCCAGCAGCGTAGCTGTGGTTGGCAGGGGCACGTACGAGCAGTACTTC. Its protein product is CASSVAVVGRGTYEQYF. The whole variable domain, remainder taken from reference TRBV9 and TRBJ2-7, is DSGVTQTPKHLITATGQRVTLRCSPRSGDLSVYWYQQSLDQGLQFLIQYYNGEERAKGNILERFSAQQFPDLHSELNLSSLELGDSALYFCASSVAVVGRGTYEQYFGPGTRLTVT.

The chain has TRBV29-1 and TRBJ2-7; a possible D gene is TRBD2 (5 bases). This CDR3 contains 9 residues. Looked up from germline, CDR1 is SQVTM and CDR2 is ANQGSEA. Trimming cost V 4 bases and J 7 bases, with 5 bases left between them. The CDR3 sequence is CSVGREQYF. The CDR3 DNA follows: TGCAGCGTTGGGAGGGAGCAGTACTTC.

CDR3 nucleotide sequence: TGCGCCAGCAGCCAAGATCTGACTAGCGGGAGATCGGACAATGAGCAGTTCTTC. Protein: CASSQDLTSGRSDNEQFF. The chain couples TRBV4-3 to TRBJ2-1, with 12 nucleotides matching TRBD2. The CDR3 covers 18 residues. Germline CDR1 LGHNA, CDR2 YSLEER. Germline trimming cut 0 bases from V and 5 bases from J; bases unmatched to any gene: 8.

This chain connects TRBV2 to TRBJ1-3, with D perhaps TRBD1 (6 bases). The CDR3 length is 15 residues. CDR1 is SNHLY and CDR2 is FYNNEI in the germline V gene. V was trimmed by 4 bases and J by 0 bases, leaving 10 bases between them. This CDR3 reads CASSGLQGSGNTIYF. CDR3 bases: TGTGCCAGCAGTGGATTACAGGGCTCTGGAAACACCATATATTTT.

The rearrangement links TRBV6-1 to TRBJ2-1; D gene ambiguous. Germline V gives CDR1 MNHNS, CDR2 SASEGT. The CDR3 covers 14 residues. Deletions cut 1 base from V and 5 bases from J, with 9 bases between. Here the CDR3 DNA reads TGTGCCAGCAGTGAAGAGGGTCTGGACAATGAGCAGTTCTTC. This sequence encodes CASSEEGLDNEQFF.

The V call is TRBV4-2, the J call TRBJ2-2; 9 bases match TRBD1. CDR3 length equals 14 residues. V lost 2 bases and J lost 7; bases outside the gene matches: 2. CDR1 and CDR2 from the germline V gene are LGHNA and YNFKEQ. DNA of the CDR3: TGTGCCAGCAGCCAACAGGGACAGGGCGGGGAGCTGTTTTTT. This encodes CASSQQGQGGELFF.

This clone was recorded only once. This chain links TRBV9 with TRBJ2-7, with D unresolved. The V gene lost 2 bases and the J gene lost 3 bases, with 12 bases spanning the gap. CDR1 is SGDLS and CDR2 is YYNGEE in the germline V gene. The CDR3 has 14 amino acids. This chain's CDR3 is CASSVGIGLYEQYF. The CDR3 DNA sequence: TGTGCCAGCAGCGTGGGCATAGGGCTCTACGAGCAGTACTTC. The full variable domain, its missing parts supplied by reference TRBV9 and TRBJ2-7, is DSGVTQTPKHLITATGQRVTLRCSPRSGDLSVYWYQQSLDQGLQFLIQYYNGEERAKGNILERFSAQQFPDLHSELNLSSLELGDSALYFCASSVGIGLYEQYFGPGTRLTVT.

The CDR3 loop reads CASSWAGGRGDTQYF. The CDR3 DNA sequence: TGTGCCAGCAGCTGGGCGGGGGGGCGTGGAGATACGCAGTATTTT. This chain joins TRBV2 and TRBJ2-3; 9 nucleotides agree with TRBD2. The CDR3 length is 15 residues. Losses at the gene ends were 6 bases for V and 5 bases for J; bases not matched to a gene: 9. Germline V gives CDR1 SNHLY, CDR2 FYNNEI.

The V call is TRBV6-1, the J call TRBJ2-5, with 11 bases fitting TRBD2. This CDR3 spans 17 amino acids. Germline lookup yields CDR1 MNHNS and CDR2 SASEGT. The V segment lost 3 bases and the J segment 1 base; nucleotides outside the gene matches: 7. CDR3 sequence: CASSDYSGTSGQETQYF. CDR3 sequence (DNA): TGTGCCAGCAGTGATTATTCCGGGACTAGCGGCCAAGAGACCCAGTACTTC.

This clone was seen just once. Other DNA sequences in this specimen translate into the identical CDR3. The chain couples TRBV18 to TRBJ2-1; 7 positions match TRBD1. Germline V lookup: CDR1 KGHSH, CDR2 LQKENI. This CDR3 has 14 residues. V shed 6 bases and J 4 bases; nucleotides not matched to a gene: 6. CDR3 residues: CASSPGTAYNEQFF. The CDR3 nucleotides read TGTGCCAGCTCCCCCGGGACAGCTTACAATGAGCAGTTCTTC.

The gene calls are TRBV6-6 and TRBJ1-5; D not certain. Germline-derived CDR1 and CDR2 are MNHNY and SVGAGI (reference sequence). CDR3 size: 13 residues. V lost 0 bases, J lost 6 bases, and 6 bases lay in between. The CDR3 spells CASSYSTLQPQHF. CDR3 DNA: TGTGCCAGCAGTTACTCGACCCTTCAGCCCCAGCATTTT.

This clone turned up a few times. The chain is built from TRBV28 and TRBJ1-5; D not certain. The germline gives CDR1 MDHEN, CDR2 SYDVKM. V lost 8 bases and J lost 7, with 12 bases in between. The CDR3 runs 12 residues. The CDR3 DNA follows: TGTGCCAGCCAGGAGTTAGAACAGCCCCAGCATTTT. Translating it yields CASQELEQPQHF.

This chain uses TRBV5-5 with TRBJ2-7; D is perhaps TRBD2 (5 bases). V dropped 4 bases and J dropped 0 bases, with 14 bases sitting between them. Germline values: CDR1 SGHKS, CDR2 YYEKEE (reference sequence). The CDR3 sequence is 15 residues long. In DNA, the CDR3 is TGTGCCAGCAGCCCCCTCTCGGGAAGCTCCTACGAGCAGTACTTC. It yields the protein CASSPLSGSSYEQYF.

In this sample, this clone turned up a few times. This chain connects TRBV5-1 to TRBJ2-1; weak D call: TRBD2 (5 bases). The CDR3 contains 13 residues. With 0 bases removed from V and 10 bases from J, the gap between germline ends came to 11 bases. Germline CDR1 reads SGHRS; CDR2 reads YFSETQ. CDR3 DNA sequence: TGCGCCAGCAGCTTGGCTGAGGGCTTCGAGCAGTTCTTC. Its protein is CASSLAEGFEQFF.

J is TRBJ2-1 and V is TRBV27, with D perhaps TRBD1 (5 bases). The CDR3 covers 14 residues. The germline V gene has CDR1 MNHEY and CDR2 SMNVEV (reference sequence). With 3 bases removed from V and 3 bases from J, the gap between germline ends came to 9 bases. In DNA, the CDR3 is TGTGCCAGCAGTTTCCAGGGAAGCTACAATGAGCAGTTCTTC. Protein: CASSFQGSYNEQFF.